These T cell receptor beta chains were read from a single sample in a study of blood T cell repertoires in COVID-19. The repertoire was sequenced with immunoSEQ multiplex PCR; TCRdb's copy has only in-frame clones and lacks some. Of 140,000 to 150,000 clones in the sample, roughly 85% were seen once. Sequenced material: peripheral blood. The receptors were sampled from a woman between 55 and 75 years old with COVID-19, enrolled during active disease. Each CDR3 is given with its conserved first and last residue. Fields, in order: J gene, D gene, V gene, clone size, CDR3 protein, CDR3 DNA. D genes are given only for firm matches. Some rows mark clone size as missing; the rest say once, few, many or name a class of expanded clone.

j_call: TRBJ1-1; d_call: NA; v_call: TRBV4-3; clone_size: NA; cdr3_aa: CASSQPVHGEGTEAFF; cdr3_nt: TGCGCCAGCAGCCAACCAGTTCACGGTGAGGGTACTGAAGCTTTCTTT
j_call: TRBJ2-3; d_call: NA; v_call: TRBV7-3; clone_size: NA; cdr3_aa: CASSVAPGSDTQYF; cdr3_nt: TGTGCCAGCAGCGTTGCCCCAGGGTCCGATACGCAGTATTTT
j_call: TRBJ1-5; d_call: NA; v_call: TRBV5-1; clone_size: NA; cdr3_aa: CASSLETGQNQPQHF; cdr3_nt: TGCGCCAGCAGCCTGGAAACAGGCCAAAATCAGCCCCAGCATTTT
j_call: TRBJ1-1; d_call: NA; v_call: TRBV10-3; clone_size: NA; cdr3_aa: CAISDPQGIATEAFF; cdr3_nt: TGTGCCATCAGTGATCCACAGGGCATAGCCACTGAAGCTTTCTTT
j_call: TRBJ2-7; d_call: TRBD2; v_call: TRBV9; clone_size: NA; cdr3_aa: CASSTRDYSYEQYF; cdr3_nt: TGTGCCAGCAGCACCCGGGACTACTCCTACGAGCAGTACTTC
j_call: TRBJ2-1; d_call: TRBD2; v_call: TRBV19; clone_size: NA; cdr3_aa: CASSIFGGAIEQFF; cdr3_nt: TGTGCCAGTAGTATCTTCGGGGGGGCGATTGAGCAGTTCTTC
j_call: TRBJ2-1; d_call: TRBD2; v_call: TRBV5-1; clone_size: once; cdr3_aa: CASSLDPVAGGYNEQFF; cdr3_nt: TGCGCCAGCAGCTTGGATCCGGTGGCGGGGGGCTACAATGAGCAGTTCTTC
j_call: TRBJ2-2; d_call: NA; v_call: TRBV5-1; clone_size: NA; cdr3_aa: CASSLGGLSNTGELFF; cdr3_nt: TGCGCCAGCAGCTTGGGGGGGCTATCGAACACCGGGGAGCTGTTTTTT
j_call: TRBJ2-1; d_call: TRBD2; v_call: TRBV7-2; clone_size: few; cdr3_aa: CASSLDLAGGHDEQFF; cdr3_nt: TGTGCCAGCAGCTTAGATCTAGCGGGGGGGCATGATGAGCAGTTCTTC
j_call: TRBJ1-1; d_call: NA; v_call: TRBV15; clone_size: NA; cdr3_aa: CATSTGLEGGNTEAFF; cdr3_nt: TGTGCCACCAGCACGGGGTTAGAAGGAGGAAACACTGAAGCTTTCTTT
j_call: TRBJ2-5; d_call: NA; v_call: TRBV2; clone_size: NA; cdr3_aa: CASSGQTYQETQYF; cdr3_nt: TGTGCCAGCAGTGGACAGACGTACCAAGAGACCCAGTACTTC
j_call: TRBJ2-1; d_call: TRBD1; v_call: TRBV5-5; clone_size: once; cdr3_aa: CASSNPTGQGAFYEQFF; cdr3_nt: TGTGCCAGCAGCAATCCGACGGGACAGGGGGCCTTCTATGAGCAGTTCTTC
j_call: TRBJ2-1; d_call: TRBD2; v_call: TRBV24-1; clone_size: once; cdr3_aa: CATSDLSAGGLYNEQFF; cdr3_nt: TGTGCCACCAGTGATTTGAGTGCGGGGGGGCTCTACAATGAGCAGTTCTTC
j_call: TRBJ2-2; d_call: NA; v_call: TRBV6-5; clone_size: NA; cdr3_aa: CASSRDTPNTGELFF; cdr3_nt: TGTGCCAGCAGTCGGGACACCCCGAACACCGGGGAGCTGTTTTTT
j_call: TRBJ2-5; d_call: TRBD2; v_call: TRBV6-5; clone_size: few; cdr3_aa: CASRGASGAQETQYF; cdr3_nt: TGTGCCAGCAGGGGGGCTAGCGGGGCCCAAGAGACCCAGTACTTC
j_call: TRBJ2-3; d_call: TRBD1; v_call: TRBV15; clone_size: few; cdr3_aa: CATSRDQGAEYTDTQYF; cdr3_nt: TGTGCCACCAGCAGAGATCAGGGGGCCGAATACACAGATACGCAGTATTTT
j_call: TRBJ2-1; d_call: NA; v_call: TRBV5-1; clone_size: NA; cdr3_aa: CASSLWQGTYNEQFF; cdr3_nt: TGCGCCAGCAGCTTGTGGCAGGGGACCTACAATGAGCAGTTCTTC
j_call: TRBJ1-1; d_call: NA; v_call: TRBV20-1; clone_size: few; cdr3_aa: CSAHLNTEAFF; cdr3_nt: TGCAGTGCTCACTTAAACACTGAAGCTTTCTTT
j_call: TRBJ1-4; d_call: TRBD1; v_call: TRBV15; clone_size: NA; cdr3_aa: CATSRDRGANEKLFF; cdr3_nt: TGTGCCACCAGCAGGGACAGGGGTGCTAATGAAAAACTGTTTTTT
j_call: TRBJ2-7; d_call: NA; v_call: TRBV7-9; clone_size: NA; cdr3_aa: CASTPPGQGSPSEQYF; cdr3_nt: TGTGCCAGCACCCCCCCGGGACAAGGGTCCCCATCCGAGCAGTACTTC
j_call: TRBJ1-4; d_call: NA; v_call: TRBV28; clone_size: NA; cdr3_aa: CASTQNGAATNEKLFF; cdr3_nt: TGTGCCAGCACCCAAAATGGGGCAGCAACTAATGAAAAACTGTTTTTT
j_call: TRBJ1-2; d_call: NA; v_call: TRBV28; clone_size: NA; cdr3_aa: CASSRQAGYTF; cdr3_nt: TGTGCCAGCAGTCGACAGGCTGGCTACACCTTC